A single sample gave rise to the 29 T cell receptor beta chains below, sequenced in a study of blood T cell repertoires in COVID-19. Measured with immunoSEQ multiplex PCR; TCRdb has only the in-frame clones, and not every one. The sample includes approximately 240,000 clones, around 88% seen only once; the top ten take about 3%. Sequenced material: peripheral blood. The receptors here all came from a woman in her twenties or thirties who had recovered from COVID-19.

The V and J genes are TRBV10-1 and TRBJ1-2; weak D call: TRBD1 (5 bases). CDR1 and CDR2 from the germline V gene are WNHNN and SYGVQD (reference sequence). Trimming left V 6 bases short and J 4 bases short, with 18 bases between. CDR3 length: 15 amino acids. The CDR3 is CASSSRWGRIYGYTF. The DNA for the CDR3 is TGCGCCAGCAGCTCACGATGGGGGAGGATCTATGGCTACACCTTC.

The V and J genes are TRBV7-3 and TRBJ2-1, with TRBD2 matching 13 bases. The V and J ends lost 6 bases and 8 bases, in that order; junction bases with no gene match: 7. Germline V gene data show CDR1 as SGHTA and CDR2 as FQGTGA. The CDR3 contains 15 residues. CDR3 nucleotide sequence: TGTGCCAGCAGGCAAACTAGCGGGGGGGCCTATGAGCAGTTCTTC. This codes for CASRQTSGGAYEQFF. Variable domain in full (rest from reference TRBV7-3 and TRBJ2-1): GAGVSQTPSNKVTEKGKYVELRCDPISGHTALYWYRQSLGQGPEFLIYFQGTGAADDSGLPNDRFFAVRPEGSVSTLKIQRTERGDSAVYLCASRQTSGGAYEQFFGPGTRLTVL.

This chain uses TRBV10-3 with TRBJ1-6; tentatively, D is TRBD1 (5 bases). CDR1 and CDR2 from the germline V gene are ENHRY and SYGVKD. There are 13 residues in the CDR3. V dropped 7 bases and J dropped 8 bases, with 12 bases sitting between them. The CDR3 nucleotides are TGTGCCATCAAGGGCAGGGAGGATTCACCCCTCCACTTT. Its translation is CAIKGREDSPLHF.

This chain links TRBV15 with TRBJ2-5; 10 nucleotides agree with TRBD2. With 1 base clipped from V and 4 bases from J, the junction kept 6 bases outside the gene matches. The CDR3 has 16 amino acids. Germline CDR1 reads LNHNV; CDR2 reads YYDKDF (reference sequence). The CDR3 DNA sequence: TGTGCCACCAGCAGAGCTGGCAGCGGGGGGGTAGAGACCCAGTACTTC. It yields the protein CATSRAGSGGVETQYF.

The genes are TRBV3-1 (or the pseudogene TRBV3-2) and TRBJ1-2, with 7 nucleotides matching TRBD1. V lost 0 bases, J lost 7 bases, and 5 bases stayed unmatched. The CDR3 runs to 14 residues. Germline-derived CDR1 and CDR2 are LGHDT and YNNKEL (reference sequence). The CDR3 protein is CASSQEGGWAGYTF. The CDR3 nucleotides read TGTGCCAGCAGCCAAGAAGGGGGCTGGGCTGGCTACACCTTC.

The rearrangement uses TRBV3-1 (or the pseudogene TRBV3-2) and TRBJ2-1; tentatively, D is TRBD2 (6 bases). Germline-derived CDR1 and CDR2 are LGHDT and YNNKEL (reference sequence). This CDR3 region has 14 residues. V gave up 3 bases and J gave up 6 bases, with 12 bases separating them. The CDR3: CASSHAGYGNEQFF. CDR3 nucleotide sequence: TGTGCCAGCAGCCACGCGGGGTATGGCAATGAGCAGTTCTTC.

The V call is TRBV6-5, the J call TRBJ1-4; TRBD1 matches at 10 bases. Looked up from germline, CDR1 is MNHEY and CDR2 is SVGAGI. The CDR3 is made up of 14 amino acids. Trimming at V came to 6 bases and at J to 7 bases, leaving 5 bases not matched to a gene. CDR3 bases: TGTGCCAGCAGCGGACGGGACAGGGGTGAAAAACTGTTTTTT. It translates to CASSGRDRGEKLFF.

In this sample, this clone turned up once. This chain uses TRBV6-5 with TRBJ1-1; D possibly corresponds to TRBD1 (6 bases). Germline CDR1 is MNHEY and CDR2 is SVGAGI. The CDR3 contains 13 residues. The V gene lost 4 bases and the J gene lost 12 bases, with 18 bases spanning the gap. The chain's CDR3 is CASSSGDRSKTFF. As DNA, the CDR3 is TGTGCCAGCAGTTCGGGTGACAGGAGCAAGACTTTCTTT.

The chain links TRBV9 to TRBJ1-2; no reliable D call. Per the germline V gene, CDR1 is SGDLS and CDR2 is YYNGEE. V dropped 0 bases and J dropped 0 bases, with 9 bases sitting between them. This CDR3 contains 15 residues. The CDR3 loop reads CASSVDVGTNYGYTF. Here the CDR3 DNA reads TGTGCCAGCAGCGTAGATGTCGGTACTAACTATGGCTACACCTTC.

In DNA, the CDR3 is TGTGCCAACCCGACCGGGACAGGGGGCTCCGAGCAGTACTTC. It yields the protein CANPTGTGGSEQYF. J is TRBJ2-7 and V is TRBV24-1, with TRBD1 matching 12 bases. The CDR3 sequence is 14 residues long. Losses at the gene ends were 11 bases for V and 6 bases for J; bases not matched to a gene: 10. CDR1 is KGHDR and CDR2 is SFDVKD in the germline V gene.

The chain has TRBV5-5 and TRBJ1-2; 9 nucleotides align to TRBD1. CDR1 and CDR2 (germline): SGHKS, YYEKEE (reference sequence). The CDR3 length is 15 residues. J lost 8 bases, V lost 4 bases, and 12 bases had no gene match. CDR3 protein: CASSVGQGNLGGYTF. In DNA, the CDR3 is TGTGCCAGCAGCGTGGGACAGGGCAACCTAGGGGGCTACACCTTC.

The V call is TRBV19, the J call TRBJ2-7; 8 positions agree with TRBD1. The CDR3 sequence is 13 residues long. CDR1 and CDR2 from the germline V gene are LNHDA and SQIVND (reference sequence). V shed 10 bases and J 0 bases; nucleotides not matched to a gene: 5. CDR3: CATSDRDSYEQYF. CDR3 bases: TGTGCCACTTCGGACAGGGACTCCTACGAGCAGTACTTC.

This chain connects TRBV5-6 to TRBJ2-7, with D perhaps TRBD1 (6 bases). The CDR3 has 14 residues. Germline V gene data show CDR1 as SGHDT and CDR2 as YYEEEE. Trimming removed 1 base from V and 2 bases from J, with 10 bases in between. As DNA, the CDR3 is TGTGCCAGCAGCTTGAGGGGGTACGCCTACGAGCAGTACTTC. This gives the protein CASSLRGYAYEQYF.

J is TRBJ1-6 and V is TRBV3-1 (or the pseudogene TRBV3-2), with 9 bases fitting TRBD1. V shed 2 bases and J 9 bases; nucleotides not matched to a gene: 8. This CDR3 comprises 16 residues. Germline V CDR1 and CDR2: LGHDT, YNNKEL (reference sequence). In DNA form, the CDR3 reads TGTGCCAGCAGCCAAACCAACAGGGGGCCGAGTTCACCCCTCCACTTT. Encoded protein: CASSQTNRGPSSPLHF.

The chain joins TRBV9 to TRBJ1-2; a weak D match, TRBD1 (6 bases). The CDR3 consists of 16 residues. Germline CDR1 and CDR2: SGDLS and YYNGEE. V dropped 2 bases and J dropped 2 bases, with 16 bases sitting between them. The CDR3 loop reads CASSVLDRPLNYGYTF. The CDR3 bases are TGTGCCAGCAGCGTCCTCGACAGGCCCCTCAACTATGGCTACACCTTC.

The V call is TRBV4-1, the J call TRBJ2-3; 9 nucleotides line up with TRBD2. V lost 5 bases to trimming and J lost 4 bases; unmatched junction nucleotides: 13. The CDR3 is 17 amino acids. The germline gives CDR1 MGHRA, CDR2 YSYEKL. The CDR3 coding sequence is TGCGCCAGCAGCTCGCCCACGTTGCGCGGGGGGGCAGATACGCAGTATTTT. This codes for CASSSPTLRGGADTQYF.

This clone was recorded once. V gene TRBV4-2 combines with J gene TRBJ2-2; 9 bases are a match to TRBD2. The germline gives CDR1 LGHNA, CDR2 YNFKEQ. Unmatched junction bases numbered 2, after V lost 0 bases and J lost 6 bases. The CDR3 contains 15 residues. The CDR3 DNA reads as TGTGCCAGCAGCCAAGAAAGCGGGGGGTCCGGGGAGCTGTTTTTT. Amino acid sequence: CASSQESGGSGELFF.

The rearrangement joins TRBV18 to TRBJ2-2; D uncertain. The CDR3 loop spans 16 amino acids. Deletions cut 0 bases from V and 1 base from J, with 9 bases between. Germline V gene lookup returns CDR1 KGHSH and CDR2 LQKENI. The CDR3 nucleotides are TGTGCCAGCTCACCACCTTTAGTGCGGAACACCGGGGAGCTGTTTTTT. Protein: CASSPPLVRNTGELFF.

Only one count was recorded for this clone. V is TRBV4-1 and J is TRBJ1-6; a weak D match, TRBD1 (6 bases). The CDR3 length is 14 residues. Trimming took off 4 bases at V and 7 bases at J, with 11 bases between the two ends. Germline V gene lookup returns CDR1 MGHRA and CDR2 YSYEKL. This chain's CDR3 is CASSPGTSNSPLHF. The CDR3 nucleotides read TGCGCCAGCAGCCCCGGGACATCAAATTCACCCCTCCACTTT.

J is TRBJ1-3 and V is TRBV23-1, with 8 bases identical to TRBD1. TRBV23-1 is an ORF; its function is uncertain. The ends lost 10 bases at V and 3 bases at J; junction bases unmatched: 2. The CDR3 runs to 12 residues. The CDR3 DNA follows: TGCGCCAACGACAGGGGTGGAAACACCATATATTTT. Its translation is CANDRGGNTIYF.

V is TRBV3-1 (or the pseudogene TRBV3-2) and J is TRBJ2-3; a possible D gene is TRBD1 (6 bases). Germline V gives CDR1 LGHDT, CDR2 YNNKEL (reference sequence). V lost 0 bases, J lost 4 bases, and 8 bases lay in between. The CDR3 sequence is 14 residues long. CDR3 coding DNA: TGTGCCAGCAGCCAAGATTACAGGGCAGATACGCAGTATTTT. Translation: CASSQDYRADTQYF.

The J gene is TRBJ2-2, the V gene TRBV3-1 (or the pseudogene TRBV3-2), with D unclear. Trimming removed 1 base at V and 1 base at J, with 4 bases between. This CDR3 is 14 amino acids long. Germline V gene lookup returns CDR1 LGHDT and CDR2 YNNKEL (reference sequence). In DNA, the CDR3 is TGTGCCAGCAGCCAAGGCGGGAACACCGGGGAGCTGTTTTTT. Translating gives CASSQGGNTGELFF.

This clone has a handful of counts. The chain has TRBV10-3 and TRBJ2-3; 8 positions match TRBD2. Trimming cost V 1 base and J 1 base; bases outside gene matches: 4. The CDR3 loop spans 16 amino acids. Germline V lookup: CDR1 ENHRY, CDR2 SYGVKD. DNA of the CDR3: TGTGCCATCAGTGAGTTCGGGGGGGCCGGCACAGATACGCAGTATTTT. Encoded protein: CAISEFGGAGTDTQYF.

The chain links TRBV28 to TRBJ2-5; no clear D. The CDR3 has 13 amino acids. V was shortened by 1 base and J by 5 bases, with 8 bases between the two germline ends. From germline, CDR1 is MDHEN and CDR2 SYDVKM. The CDR3 spells CASSLYMKETQYF. The CDR3 nucleotides are TGTGCCAGCAGTTTATACATGAAGGAGACCCAGTACTTC.

This chain uses TRBV3-1 (or the pseudogene TRBV3-2) with TRBJ2-7; a possible D gene is TRBD1 (5 bases). The CDR3 covers 15 residues. V lost 1 base and J lost 4, with 14 bases in between. Germline V gives CDR1 LGHDT, CDR2 YNNKEL (reference sequence). CDR3 sequence (DNA): TGTGCCAGCAGCCAAGTTTCGTCAGGGCTATACGAGCAGTACTTC. The encoded protein is CASSQVSSGLYEQYF.

This clone appeared once. The chain has TRBV5-1 and TRBJ1-4, with a possible D match to TRBD1 (6 bases). The V end lost 3 bases, the J end lost 0 bases, and 18 bases lay between the germline ends. The CDR3 extends over 18 amino acids. From germline, CDR1 is SGHRS and CDR2 YFSETQ. The CDR3 coding sequence is TGCGCCAGCAGCTCCGGGGGGGCAGGGCGCCCAACTAATGAAAAACTGTTTTTT. Encoded protein: CASSSGGAGRPTNEKLFF.

The J gene is TRBJ2-1, the V gene TRBV11-1, with D unresolved. CDR1 and CDR2 from the germline V gene are SGHAT and FQDESV (reference sequence). V lost 5 bases, J lost 9 bases, and 8 bases lay in between. This CDR3 is 11 amino acids long. The CDR3 region is CASSQAGEQFF. DNA of the CDR3: TGTGCCAGCAGCCAAGCAGGTGAGCAGTTCTTC. Looking up the rest from reference TRBV11-1 and TRBJ2-1 gives the full variable domain: EAEVAQSPRYKITEKSQAVAFWCDPISGHATLYWYRQILGQGPELLVQFQDESVVDDSQLPKDRFSAERLKGVDSTLKIQPAELGDSAMYLCASSQAGEQFFGPGTRLTVL.

This clone was recorded a few times. The chain combines TRBV2 with TRBJ1-5, with 11 bases aligning to TRBD1. From germline, CDR1 is SNHLY and CDR2 FYNNEI. V dropped 8 bases and J dropped 6; count of bases not matched to a gene: 9. The CDR3 extends over 15 amino acids. The CDR3 here is CASCRDRGSTQPQHF. The CDR3 nucleotides are TGTGCCAGCTGTCGGGACAGGGGGTCTACTCAGCCCCAGCATTTT.

This clone has a single count. The chain carries TRBV7-8 and TRBJ2-5, with D maybe TRBD1 (6 bases). The germline V and J ends were trimmed by 1 base and 2 bases, with 14 bases remaining between them. The CDR3 loop spans 16 amino acids. CDR1 is SGHVS and CDR2 is FQNEAQ in the germline V gene. The CDR3, as DNA: TGTGCCAGCAGCTTAGGTTCAGCAGGGGAGCAAGAGACCCAGTACTTC. This gives the protein CASSLGSAGEQETQYF.